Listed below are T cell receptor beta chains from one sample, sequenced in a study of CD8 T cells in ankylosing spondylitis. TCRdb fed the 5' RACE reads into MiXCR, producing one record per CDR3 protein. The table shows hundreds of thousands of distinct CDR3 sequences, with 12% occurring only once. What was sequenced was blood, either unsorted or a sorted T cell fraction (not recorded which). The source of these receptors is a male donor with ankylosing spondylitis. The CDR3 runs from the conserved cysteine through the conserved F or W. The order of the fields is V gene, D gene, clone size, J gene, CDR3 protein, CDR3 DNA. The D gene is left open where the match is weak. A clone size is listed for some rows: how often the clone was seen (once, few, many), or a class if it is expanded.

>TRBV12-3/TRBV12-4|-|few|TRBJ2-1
CASSPPWGYNEQFF
TGTGCCAGCAGTCCCCCATGGGGATACAATGAGCAGTTCTTC
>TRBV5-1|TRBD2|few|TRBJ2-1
CASSLGTSGSWAEQFF
TGCGCCAGCAGCCTTGGGACTAGCGGGAGTTGGGCTGAGCAGTTCTTC
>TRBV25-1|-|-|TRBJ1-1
CASSELGQMNTEAFF
TGTGCCAGCAGTGAATTGGGGCAAATGAACACTGAAGCTTTCTTT
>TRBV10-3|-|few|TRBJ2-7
CAIGVTTSSPYEQYF
TGTGCGATAGGGGTTACTACTTCGTCACCCTACGAGCAGTACTTC
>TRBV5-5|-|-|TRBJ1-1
CASSLALAGRSEAFF
TGTGCCAGCAGCTTGGCCTTAGCCGGTAGGTCTGAAGCTTTCTTT
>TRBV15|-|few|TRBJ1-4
CATSRDLRATNEKLFF
TGTGCCACCAGCAGAGATCTGAGGGCAACTAATGAAAAACTGTTTTTT
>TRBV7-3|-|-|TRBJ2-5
CASSFVRAESQYF
TGTGCCAGCAGCTTCGTGAGGGCTGAGTCCCAGTACTTC
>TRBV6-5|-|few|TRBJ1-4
CASGNWREKLFF
TGTGCCAGCGGGAACTGGAGAGAAAAACTGTTTTTT
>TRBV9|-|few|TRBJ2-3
CASSVGWLASTDTQYF
TGTGCCAGCAGCGTAGGTTGGTTAGCCAGCACAGATACGCAGTATTTT
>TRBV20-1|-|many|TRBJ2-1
CSASLTSRGMDEQFF
TGCAGTGCTAGTTTAACGTCACGCGGGATGGATGAGCAGTTCTTC
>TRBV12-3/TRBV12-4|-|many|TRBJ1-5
CASSPDRGPQHF
TGTGCCAGCAGTCCAGACAGAGGGCCCCAGCATTTT
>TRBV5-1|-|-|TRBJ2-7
CASSGGTANGYEQYF
TGCGCCAGCAGCGGAGGGACAGCGAACGGCTACGAGCAGTACTTC
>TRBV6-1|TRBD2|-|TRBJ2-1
CASRRTSPGQRGYNEQFF
TGTGCCAGCAGACGCACCTCCCCGGGTCAGCGGGGGTACAATGAGCAGTTCTTC
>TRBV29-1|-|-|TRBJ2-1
CSVKLDQGYYNEQFF
TGCAGCGTTAAACTAGATCAGGGATACTACAATGAGCAGTTCTTC
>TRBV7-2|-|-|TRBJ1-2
CASSLAYPQGNTF
TGTGCCAGCAGCTTAGCGTATCCCCAGGGGAACACCTTC
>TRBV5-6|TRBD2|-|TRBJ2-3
CASSPLTSGSRDTQYF
TGTGCCAGCAGCCCGTTGACTAGCGGGAGCAGAGATACGCAGTATTTT
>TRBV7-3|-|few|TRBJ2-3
CASSSRGGPLDTQYF
TGTGCCAGCAGCTCCAGAGGGGGGCCGCTGGATACGCAGTATTTT
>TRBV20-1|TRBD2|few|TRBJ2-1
CSAMQLAGGLGYNEQFF
TGCAGTGCTATGCAACTAGCGGGAGGGCTAGGCTACAATGAGCAGTTCTTC
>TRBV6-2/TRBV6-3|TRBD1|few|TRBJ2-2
CASSDRGFDTGELFF
TGTGCCAGCAGCGACAGGGGGTTCGACACCGGGGAGCTGTTTTTT
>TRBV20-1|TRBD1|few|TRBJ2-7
CSFESGQGAYEQYF
TGCAGTTTTGAGTCGGGACAGGGGGCGTACGAGCAGTACTTC
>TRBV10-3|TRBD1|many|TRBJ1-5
CASRTGGQPQHF
TGTGCCAGCAGGACAGGGGGACAGCCCCAGCATTTT
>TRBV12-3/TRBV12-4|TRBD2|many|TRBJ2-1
CASSPGTGRGNGDEQFF
TGTGCCAGCAGCCCGGGTACGGGGAGGGGCAACGGGGATGAGCAGTTCTTC
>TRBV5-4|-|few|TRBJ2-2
CASSLGHTGTGELFF
TGTGCCAGCAGCTTGGGACATACCGGCACCGGGGAGCTGTTTTTT
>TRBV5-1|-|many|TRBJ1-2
CASSLGGVGYGYTF
TGCGCCAGCAGCTTAGGTGGGGTCGGCTATGGCTACACCTTC
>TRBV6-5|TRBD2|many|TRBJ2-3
CASSYGLAGDTQYF
TGTGCCAGCAGTTACGGGCTAGCGGGGGATACGCAGTATTTT
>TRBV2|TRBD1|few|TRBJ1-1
CASGGGAALKAFF
TGTGCCAGCGGAGGGGGCGCTGCCCTAAAAGCTTTCTTT
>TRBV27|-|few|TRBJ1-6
CASSFGRGSSYNSPLHF
TGTGCCAGCAGTTTCGGGCGGGGGAGCTCCTATAATTCACCCCTCCACTTT
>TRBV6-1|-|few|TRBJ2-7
CASRRPGTYEQYF
TGTGCCAGCAGACGGCCAGGGACCTACGAGCAGTACTTC
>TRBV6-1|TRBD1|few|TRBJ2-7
CATSKGKGGYYEQYF
TGTGCCACTTCGAAGGGGAAAGGGGGCTACTACGAGCAGTACTTC
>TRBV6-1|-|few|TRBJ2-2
CASSENRVAGELFF
TGTGCCAGCAGTGAAAACAGGGTGGCCGGGGAGCTGTTTTTT
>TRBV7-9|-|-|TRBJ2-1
CASSLPVNNEQFF
TGTGCCAGCAGCTTACCAGTAAACAATGAGCAGTTCTTC
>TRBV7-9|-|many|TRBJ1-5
CASSSQEDQPQHF
TGTGCCAGCAGCTCACAGGAGGATCAGCCCCAGCATTTT
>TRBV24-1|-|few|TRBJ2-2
CATSDFRSGSSGELFF
TGTGCCACCAGTGATTTCAGGTCGGGGTCGTCCGGGGAGCTGTTTTTT
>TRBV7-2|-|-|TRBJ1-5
CASSTVGSESNQPQHF
TGTGCCAGCAGTACCGTGGGATCTGAAAGCAATCAGCCCCAGCATTTT
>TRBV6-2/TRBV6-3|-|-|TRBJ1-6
CASSYRGGFDYSPLHF
TGTGCCAGCAGTTACCGCGGGGGGTTTGACTATTCACCCCTCCACTTT
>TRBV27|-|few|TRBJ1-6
CASSLIGSPLHF
TGTGCCAGCAGTCTGATAGGTTCACCCCTCCACTTT
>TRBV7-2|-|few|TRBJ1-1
CASRLYMNTEAFF
TGTGCCAGCAGACTCTATATGAACACTGAAGCTTTCTTT
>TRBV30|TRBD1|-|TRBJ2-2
CAWSVSHRGTGELFF
TGTGCCTGGAGTGTATCCCACAGGGGTACCGGGGAGCTGTTTTTT
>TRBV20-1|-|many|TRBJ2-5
CSARLAAGGETQYF
TGCAGTGCTAGATTGGCGGCCGGGGGCGAGACCCAGTACTTC
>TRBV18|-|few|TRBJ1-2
CASSPRGTNYGYTF
TGTGCCAGCTCACCAAGGGGCACAAACTATGGCTACACCTTC
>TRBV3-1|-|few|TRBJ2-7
CASTTSGAFSYEQYF
TGTGCCAGCACGACTTCCGGGGCCTTCTCCTACGAGCAGTACTTC
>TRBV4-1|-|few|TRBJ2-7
CASSKPGRRPYEQYF
TGCGCCAGCAGTAAACCGGGACGCCGACCCTACGAGCAGTACTTC
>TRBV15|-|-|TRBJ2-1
CATSRDGLYNEQFF
TGTGCCACCAGCAGAGATGGACTCTACAATGAGCAGTTCTTC
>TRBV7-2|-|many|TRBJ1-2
CASSATAYGYTF
TGTGCCAGCAGCGCTACAGCCTATGGCTACACCTTC
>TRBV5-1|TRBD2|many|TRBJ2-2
CASSPRLAALTGELFF
TGCGCCAGCAGCCCTCGACTAGCTGCACTTACCGGGGAGCTGTTTTTT
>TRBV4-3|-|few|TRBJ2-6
CASSQISSGANVLTF
TGCGCCAGCAGCCAGATATCCTCTGGGGCCAACGTCCTGACTTTC
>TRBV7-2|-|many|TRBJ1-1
CASSPHHPRWMTEAFF
TGTGCCAGCAGCCCCCACCACCCCAGATGGATGACTGAAGCTTTCTTT
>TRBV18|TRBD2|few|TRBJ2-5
CASSFIPGTSEETQYF
TGTGCCAGCTCATTTATTCCCGGGACTAGCGAGGAGACCCAGTACTTC
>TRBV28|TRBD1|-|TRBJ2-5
CASSPYRGKEETQYF
TGTGCCAGCAGTCCCTACAGGGGGAAGGAAGAGACCCAGTACTTC
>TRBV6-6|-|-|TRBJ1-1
CASSYDGDGEAFF
TGTGCCAGCAGTTACGATGGTGACGGTGAAGCTTTCTTT
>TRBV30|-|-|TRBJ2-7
CAWSVGLSYEQYF
TGTGCCTGGAGTGTAGGTCTCTCCTACGAGCAGTACTTC
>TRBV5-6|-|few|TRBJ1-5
CASSVGVIRNQPQHF
TGTGCCAGCAGCGTGGGGGTGATTAGGAATCAGCCCCAGCATTTT
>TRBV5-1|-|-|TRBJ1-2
CASSLDPTVAYGYTF
TGCGCCAGCAGCTTGGACCCGACAGTTGCCTATGGCTACACCTTC
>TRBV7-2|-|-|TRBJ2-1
CASSLAIVLPPLGDEQFF
TGTGCCAGCAGCTTAGCGATAGTTCTCCCTCCACTAGGGGATGAGCAGTTCTTC